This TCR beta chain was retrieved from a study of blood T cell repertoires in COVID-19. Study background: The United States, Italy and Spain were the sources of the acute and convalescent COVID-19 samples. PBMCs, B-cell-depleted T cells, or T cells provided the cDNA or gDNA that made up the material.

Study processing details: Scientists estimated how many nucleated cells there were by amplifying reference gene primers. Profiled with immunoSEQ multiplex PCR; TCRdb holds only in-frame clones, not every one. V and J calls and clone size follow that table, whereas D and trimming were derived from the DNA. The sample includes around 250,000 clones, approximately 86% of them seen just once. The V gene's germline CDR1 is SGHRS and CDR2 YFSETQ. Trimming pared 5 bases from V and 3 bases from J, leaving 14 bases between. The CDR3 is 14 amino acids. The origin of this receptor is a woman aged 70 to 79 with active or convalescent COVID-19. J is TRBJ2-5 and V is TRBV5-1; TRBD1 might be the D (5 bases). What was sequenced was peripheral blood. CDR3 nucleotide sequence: TGCGCCAGCAGTCCTGGGGCCGGCGAAGAGACCCAGTACTTC. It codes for CASSPGAGEETQYF.